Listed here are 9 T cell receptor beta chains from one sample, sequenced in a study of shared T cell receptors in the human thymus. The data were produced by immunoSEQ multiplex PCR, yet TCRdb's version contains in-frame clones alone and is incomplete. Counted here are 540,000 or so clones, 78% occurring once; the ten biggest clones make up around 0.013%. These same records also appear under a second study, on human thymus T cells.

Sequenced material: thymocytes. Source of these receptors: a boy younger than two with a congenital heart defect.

In DNA form, the CDR3 reads TGCGCCTCGAACGGGGCTAGCGGGAGTTACGAGCAGTACTTC. It codes for CASNGASGSYEQYF. The chain uses TRBV5-1 and TRBJ2-5, with 10 bases identical to TRBD2. Matching the DNA end better, TRBJ2-7 makes the J call doubtful. The CDR3 covers 14 residues. Germline assignment: CDR1 SGHRS and CDR2 YFSETQ.

CDR3 sequence: CASSPGQTNEKLFF. As DNA, the CDR3 is TGCGCCAGCAGCCCGGGACAGACAAATGAAAAACTGTTTTTT. The chain employs TRBV5-1 and TRBJ1-4, with 7 bases matching TRBD1. V lost 4 bases, J lost 5 bases, and 5 bases stayed unmatched. This CDR3 spans 14 amino acids. Germline lookup yields CDR1 SGHRS and CDR2 YFSETQ.

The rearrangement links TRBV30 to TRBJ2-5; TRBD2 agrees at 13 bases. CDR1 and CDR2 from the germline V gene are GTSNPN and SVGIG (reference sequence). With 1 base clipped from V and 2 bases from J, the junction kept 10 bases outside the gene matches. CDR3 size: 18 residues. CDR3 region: CAWSAPTSGRVLQETQYF. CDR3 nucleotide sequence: TGTGCCTGGAGTGCCCCCACTAGCGGGAGGGTCCTTCAAGAGACCCAGTACTTC.

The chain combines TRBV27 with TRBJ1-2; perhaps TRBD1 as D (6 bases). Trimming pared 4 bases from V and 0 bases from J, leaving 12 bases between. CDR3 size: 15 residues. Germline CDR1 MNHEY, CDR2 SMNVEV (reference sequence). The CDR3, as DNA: TGTGCCAGCAGTTCCGGACAGTATCCTAACTATGGCTACACCTTC. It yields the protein CASSSGQYPNYGYTF.

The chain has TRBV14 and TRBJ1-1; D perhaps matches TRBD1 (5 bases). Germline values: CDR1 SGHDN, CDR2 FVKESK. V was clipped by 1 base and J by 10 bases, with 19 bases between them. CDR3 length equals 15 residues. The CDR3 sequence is CASSQVGTQGVGAFF. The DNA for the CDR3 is TGTGCCAGCAGCCAAGTAGGAACCCAGGGTGTGGGAGCTTTCTTT.

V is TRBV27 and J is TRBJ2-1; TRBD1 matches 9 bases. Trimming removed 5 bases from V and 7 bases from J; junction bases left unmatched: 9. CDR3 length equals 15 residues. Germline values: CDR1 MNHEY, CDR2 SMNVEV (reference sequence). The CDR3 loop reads CASSGRTGEANEQFF. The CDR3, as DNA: TGTGCCAGCAGTGGGAGGACAGGGGAGGCAAATGAGCAGTTCTTC.

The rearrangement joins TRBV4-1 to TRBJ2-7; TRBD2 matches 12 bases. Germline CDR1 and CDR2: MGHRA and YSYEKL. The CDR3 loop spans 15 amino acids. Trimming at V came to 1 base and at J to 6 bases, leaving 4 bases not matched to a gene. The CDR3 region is CASSQGTSGEGEQYF. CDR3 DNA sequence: TGCGCCAGCAGCCAAGGGACTAGCGGGGAGGGCGAGCAGTACTTC.

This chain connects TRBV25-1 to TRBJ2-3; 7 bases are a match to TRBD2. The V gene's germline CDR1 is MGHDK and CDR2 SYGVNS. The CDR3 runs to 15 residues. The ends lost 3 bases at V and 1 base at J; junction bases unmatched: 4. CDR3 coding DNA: TGTGCCAGCAGTGAGGGTCTAGCGGGCACAGATACGCAGTATTTT. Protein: CASSEGLAGTDTQYF. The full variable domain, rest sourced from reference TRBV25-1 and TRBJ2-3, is EADIYQTPRYLVIGTGKKITLECSQTMGHDKMYWYQQDPGMELHLIHYSYGVNSTEKGDLSSESTVSRIRTEHFPLTLESARPSHTSQYLCASSEGLAGTDTQYFGPGTRLTVL.

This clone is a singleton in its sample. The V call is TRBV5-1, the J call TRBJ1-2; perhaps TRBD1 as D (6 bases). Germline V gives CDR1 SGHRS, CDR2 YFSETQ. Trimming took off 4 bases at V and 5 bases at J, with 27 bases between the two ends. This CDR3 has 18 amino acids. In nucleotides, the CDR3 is TGCGCCAGCAGCCCTCCGGACAGACTCTCCTCCCTCGTGTATGGCTACACCTTC. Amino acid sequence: CASSPPDRLSSLVYGYTF.